The 9 T cell receptor beta chains reported below all come from one sample, sequenced in a study of T cell changes during pregnancy in multiple sclerosis. Using immunoSEQ multiplex PCR, the repertoire was profiled, and TCRdb retains in-frame clones only, with some absent. The top ten hold over 20% of the sample, which has 30,000 to 45,000 clones, about nine tenths seen once. The source material was CD8+ T cells from peripheral blood mononuclear cells, sampled before pregnancy. The receptors were gathered from a female donor with multiple sclerosis, enrolled in a pregnancy study.

As for this clone: Germline is not matched at one junction end, which may reflect a read error. The rearrangement links TRBV30 to TRBJ2-5; 7 bases are shared with TRBD1. CDR1 is GTSNPN, CDR2 SVGIG, per germline (reference sequence). CDR3 size: 12 residues. The CDR3 nucleotides read TGTGCCTGGACCCTAAGGGGGCCACAGGTGAACTTC. This codes for CAWTLRGPQVNF.

The chain carries TRBV2 and TRBJ2-7; 8 positions agree with TRBD1. With 5 bases clipped from V and 5 bases from J, the junction kept 5 bases outside the gene matches. CDR1 and CDR2 (germline): SNHLY, FYNNEI. This CDR3 is built from 13 residues. CDR3 nucleotides: TGTGCCAGCAGTTCCCGCAGGGGGCACGAGCAGTACTTC. It encodes CASSSRRGHEQYF. Full variable domain (missing parts from reference TRBV2 and TRBJ2-7): EPEVTQTPSHQVTQMGQEVILRCVPISNHLYFYWYRQILGQKVEFLVSFYNNEISEKSEIFDDQFSVERPDGSNFTLKIRSTKLEDSAMYFCASSSRRGHEQYFGPGTRLTVT.

This chain links TRBV5-1 with TRBJ2-6; unclear D gene. The germline V gene encodes CDR1 SGHRS and CDR2 YFSETQ. This CDR3 has 16 residues. Trimming left V 0 bases short and J 0 bases short, with 7 bases between. The CDR3 DNA follows: TGCGCCAGCAGCTTGGCAGGCAGCTCTGGGGCCAACGTCCTGACTTTC. Translating gives CASSLAGSSGANVLTF.

The chain combines TRBV21-1 with TRBJ1-1; the table names TRBD1, a call not compared with the DNA. TRBV21-1 constitutes a pseudogene. The CDR3 loop spans 13 amino acids. The CDR3 bases are TGTGCCAGCAGCAAACAGGTGACCACTGAAGCTTTCTTT. This gives the protein CASSKQVTTEAFF.

The V call is TRBV6-1, the J call TRBJ1-5; D gene ambiguous. V lost 0 bases to trimming and J lost 4 bases, with 13 bases between them. The CDR3 sequence is 16 residues long. CDR1 and CDR2 (germline): MNHNS, SASEGT. The CDR3 region has the DNA TGTGCCAGCAGTGAAGCGGCGGCACGGAAGAATCAGCCCCAGCATTTT. Its translation is CASSEAAARKNQPQHF.

The J gene is TRBJ1-2, the V gene TRBV13; 8 positions agree with TRBD1. The V gene's germline CDR1 is PRHDT and CDR2 FYEKMQ (reference sequence). Losses at the gene ends were 5 bases for V and 6 bases for J; bases not matched to a gene: 11. This CDR3 contains 15 residues. CDR3 region: CASSPQGRGRDGYTF. CDR3 nucleotides: TGTGCCAGCAGCCCCCAGGGCAGGGGGCGGGATGGCTACACCTTC.

The rearrangement uses TRBV7-3 and TRBJ2-6; a weak D match, TRBD2 (6 bases). The CDR3 runs 20 residues. Trimming left V 1 base short and J 0 bases short, with 19 bases between. Germline V gene data show CDR1 as SGHTA and CDR2 as FQGTGA. CDR3 in amino acids: CASSLREPGRTTSGANVLTF. The CDR3 coding sequence is TGTGCCAGCAGCTTAAGGGAGCCGGGACGGACTACCTCTGGGGCCAACGTCCTGACTTTC.

The J gene is TRBJ1-5, the V gene TRBV14; D is perhaps TRBD1 (6 bases). Germline loops: CDR1 SGHDN, CDR2 FVKESK. The CDR3 length is 11 residues. This CDR3 reads CATGINQPQHF. The CDR3 DNA reads as TGTGCGACAGGAATCAATCAGCCCCAGCATTTT. The whole variable domain, remainder taken from reference TRBV14 and TRBJ1-5, is EAGVTQFPSHSVIEKGQTVTLRCDPISGHDNLYWYRRVMGKEIKFLLHFVKESKQDESGMPNNRFLAERTGGTYSTLKVQPAELEDSGVYFCATGINQPQHFGDGTRLSIL.

The chain couples TRBV13 to TRBJ2-1, with D maybe TRBD2 (5 bases). Deletions cut 2 bases from V and 0 bases from J, with 17 bases between. In germline, CDR1 is PRHDT, CDR2 FYEKMQ (reference sequence). The CDR3 has 18 residues. The CDR3 is CASSLSGNRAGSYNEQFF. CDR3 sequence (DNA): TGTGCCAGCAGCTTATCTGGTAATCGGGCGGGCTCCTACAATGAGCAGTTCTTC.